The clone carrying this T cell receptor (beta chain) was seen at least ten times. TCRdb used MiXCR to reprocess the RT-PCR reads, holding one entry per CDR3 protein. Among about 540,000 distinct CDR3 sequences listed, around a quarter were seen once. This specimen comes from a study of response to subunit inactivated influenza vaccine. This CDR3 contains 15 residues. The germline V gene encodes CDR1 MNHEY and CDR2 SVGAGI. V shed 2 bases and J shed 5 bases, with 14 bases lying between them. In addition, the sample was reused for a study of T cells expressing NK-cell markers. This second report adds: cDNA encoding TCR beta was synthesized via 5'RACE template switching incorporating UMIs.

The material sequenced was CD4+ T cells sorted from PBMCs, taken roughly 12 days after vaccination. The source is a man aged 45-65 years who received an inactivated influenza vaccine. This chain connects TRBV6-5 to TRBJ2-3; a possible D gene is TRBD2 (5 bases). CDR3 residues: CASSYLAGRGDTQYF. The DNA of the CDR3 is TGTGCCAGCAGTTACCTAGCCGGTCGTGGAGATACGCAGTATTTT.